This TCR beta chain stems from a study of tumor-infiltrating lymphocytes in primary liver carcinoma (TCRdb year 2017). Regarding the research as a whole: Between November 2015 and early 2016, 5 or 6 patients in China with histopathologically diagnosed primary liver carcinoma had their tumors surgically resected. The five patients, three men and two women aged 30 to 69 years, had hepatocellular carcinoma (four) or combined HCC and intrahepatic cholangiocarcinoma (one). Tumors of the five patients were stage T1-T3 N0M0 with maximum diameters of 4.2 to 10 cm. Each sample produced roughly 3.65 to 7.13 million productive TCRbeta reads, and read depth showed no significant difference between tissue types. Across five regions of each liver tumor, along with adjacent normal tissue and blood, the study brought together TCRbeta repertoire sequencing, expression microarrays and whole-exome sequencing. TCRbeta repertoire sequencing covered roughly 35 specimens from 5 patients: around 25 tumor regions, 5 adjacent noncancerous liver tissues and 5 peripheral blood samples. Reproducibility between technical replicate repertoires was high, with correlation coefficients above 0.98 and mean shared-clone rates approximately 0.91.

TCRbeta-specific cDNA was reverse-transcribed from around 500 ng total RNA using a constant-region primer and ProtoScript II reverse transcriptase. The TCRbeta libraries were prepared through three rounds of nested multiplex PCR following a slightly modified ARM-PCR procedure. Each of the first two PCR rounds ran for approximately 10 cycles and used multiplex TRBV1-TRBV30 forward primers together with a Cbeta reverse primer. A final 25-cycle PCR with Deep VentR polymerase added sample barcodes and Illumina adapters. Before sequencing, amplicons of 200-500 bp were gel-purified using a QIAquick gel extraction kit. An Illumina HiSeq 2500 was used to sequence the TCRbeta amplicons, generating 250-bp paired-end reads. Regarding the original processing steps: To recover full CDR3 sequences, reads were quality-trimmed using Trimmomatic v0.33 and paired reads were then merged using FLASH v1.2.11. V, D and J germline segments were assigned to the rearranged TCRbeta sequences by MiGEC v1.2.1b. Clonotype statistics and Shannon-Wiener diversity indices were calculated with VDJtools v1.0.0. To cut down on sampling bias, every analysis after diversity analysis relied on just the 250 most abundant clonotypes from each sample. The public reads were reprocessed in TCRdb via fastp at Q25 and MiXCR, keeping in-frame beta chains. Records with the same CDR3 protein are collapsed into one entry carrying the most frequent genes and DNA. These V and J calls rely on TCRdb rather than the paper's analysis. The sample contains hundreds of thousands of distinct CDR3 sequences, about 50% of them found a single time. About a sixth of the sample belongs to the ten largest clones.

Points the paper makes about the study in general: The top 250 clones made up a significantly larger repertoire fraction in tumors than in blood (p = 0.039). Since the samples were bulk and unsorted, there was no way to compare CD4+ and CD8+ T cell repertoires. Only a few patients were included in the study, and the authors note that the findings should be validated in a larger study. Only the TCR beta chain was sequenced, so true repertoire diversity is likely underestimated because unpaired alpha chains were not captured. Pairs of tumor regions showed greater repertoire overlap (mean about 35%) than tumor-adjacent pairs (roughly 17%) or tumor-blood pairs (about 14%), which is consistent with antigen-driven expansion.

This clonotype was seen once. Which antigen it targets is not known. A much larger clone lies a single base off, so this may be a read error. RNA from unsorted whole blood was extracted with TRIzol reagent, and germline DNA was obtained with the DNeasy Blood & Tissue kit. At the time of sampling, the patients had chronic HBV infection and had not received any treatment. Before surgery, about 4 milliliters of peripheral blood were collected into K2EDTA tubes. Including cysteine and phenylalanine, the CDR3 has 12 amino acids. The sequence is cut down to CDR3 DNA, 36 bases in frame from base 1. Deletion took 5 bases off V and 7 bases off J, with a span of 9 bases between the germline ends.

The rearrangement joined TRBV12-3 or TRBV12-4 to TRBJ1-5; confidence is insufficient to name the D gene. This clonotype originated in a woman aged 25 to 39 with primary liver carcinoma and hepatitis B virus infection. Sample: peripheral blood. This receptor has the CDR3 CASSHTRQPQHF. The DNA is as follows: TGTGCCAGCAGTCACACGAGACAGCCCCAGCATTTT.